The 22 T cell receptor beta chains given below trace back to one sample, sequenced in a study of T cell repertoires in cytomegalovirus infection. Antigens for these TCRs are unknown. Each CDR3 protein gets one entry after TCRdb re-called the reads with MiXCR. The repertoire holds 650,000 to 900,000 distinct CDR3 sequences, with 25% to 30% as singletons. The sequences come from cultured CD8+ T cells from PBMCs, collected from culture after CMV antigen stimulation. The receptors were sampled from a human donor in good health (CMV status not recorded). Some clones in this sample may be carry-over from other donors' samples.

As concerns this clonotype: The germline gene is not matched at one end of the junction; a read error may be the cause. The rearrangement uses TRBV7-7 and TRBJ2-7; TRBD2 matches 7 bases. This CDR3 has 15 amino acids. Germline V gene lookup returns CDR1 SSHAT and CDR2 FNYEAQ (reference sequence). CDR3 sequence (DNA): TGTGCTAGCAGCCTAGGTCGGGGGGTTTCCCACGAGCAGTACTTC. Amino acid sequence: CASSLGRGVSHEQYF.

The CDR3 loop is CASSNLGGRAQETQYF. The CDR3 bases are TGTGCCAGCAGCAACCTCGGGGGCAGGGCCCAAGAGACCCAGTACTTC. The chain joins TRBV7-9 to TRBJ2-5; D might be TRBD1 or TRBD2, each matching 6 bases. Trimming removed 5 bases at V and 1 base at J, with 17 bases between. This CDR3 comprises 16 residues. CDR1 SEHNR and CDR2 FQNEAQ come from the germline V gene (reference sequence).

This clonotype turned up a few times. The gene calls are TRBV27 and TRBJ2-1; D remains unclear. Germline CDR1 is MNHEY and CDR2 is SMNVEV (reference sequence). This CDR3 region has 14 residues. Trimming removed 6 bases at V and 0 bases at J, with 9 bases between. The CDR3 here is CASRLISSYNEQFF. Here the CDR3 DNA reads TGTGCCAGCAGGCTCATAAGCTCCTACAATGAGCAGTTCTTC.

This clonotype was seen more than once but under ten times. CDR3 sequence (DNA): TGTGCCAGCAGTTACTCTGGGGTTATAAGCACTGAAGCTTTCTTT. It encodes CASSYSGVISTEAFF. The rearrangement uses TRBV6-2 or TRBV6-3 and TRBJ1-1; D gene uncertain. Germline CDR1 MNHEY, CDR2 SVGEGT. The CDR3 is made up of 15 amino acids. Trimming shortened V by 0 bases and J by 4 bases, and 12 bases separated the two germline ends.

This sequence joins TRBV5-1 and TRBJ2-2; D is unresolved. CDR1 and CDR2 from the germline V gene are SGHRS and YFSETQ. The V gene lost 3 bases and the J gene lost 7 bases, with 7 bases spanning the gap. The CDR3 has 12 amino acids. The CDR3 DNA reads TGCGCCAGCAGCTGGCGGAGCGGGGAGCTGTTTTTT. This encodes CASSWRSGELFF.

This chain links TRBV28 with TRBJ2-7; TRBD2 aligns across 8 bases. CDR1 is MDHEN and CDR2 is SYDVKM in the germline V gene. The CDR3 spans 16 residues. V shed 7 bases, J shed 2 bases, and the junction held 13 bases outside the gene matches. CDR3 in DNA: TGTGCCAGCAAACCGACAGGTCGCGGGGGGACCTACGAGCAGTACGTC. Protein: CASKPTGRGGTYEQYV.

The rearrangement links TRBV12-5 to TRBJ2-7; D remains ambiguous. V lost 0 bases and J lost 5, with 17 bases in between. The CDR3 is 16 residues long. The germline gives CDR1 LGHNT, CDR2 FRNRAP. CDR3 nucleotide sequence: TGTGCTAGTGGTTTGGTCTCGGGTGACACCCCCGACGAGCAGTACTTC. Protein product: CASGLVSGDTPDEQYF.

The V call is TRBV6-2 or TRBV6-3, the J call TRBJ2-7; D ambiguous. CDR3 length: 13 amino acids. Germline-derived CDR1 and CDR2 are MNHEY and SVGEGT. With 6 bases removed from V and 2 bases from J, the gap between germline ends came to 11 bases. The CDR3: CASSTQITYEQYV. CDR3 DNA sequence: TGTGCCAGCAGCACCCAAATTACCTACGAGCAGTACGTC.

This clonotype has a handful of counts. CDR3 in amino acids: CASSSAGGRPPQYF. As DNA, the CDR3 is TGTGCCAGCAGCTCAGCGGGGGGGCGGCCACCGCAGTACTTC. The chain uses TRBV7-9 and TRBJ2-5; 10 bases are a match to TRBD2. The CDR3 length is 14 residues. V lost 4 bases and J lost 11; bases outside the gene matches: 10. Germline V gives CDR1 SEHNR, CDR2 FQNEAQ (reference sequence).

This clonotype was found a few times. V gene TRBV12-5 combines with J gene TRBJ1-5, with TRBD1 matching 7 bases. V trimming: 4 bases; J trimming: 0 bases; junction bases outside the gene matches: 24. From germline, CDR1 is LGHNT and CDR2 FRNRAP. This CDR3 spans 22 amino acids. This chain's CDR3 is CASGWSLETGKVGVYSNQPQHF. The CDR3 DNA follows: TGTGCTAGTGGTTGGAGCCTTGAGACAGGGAAAGTGGGGGTCTATAGCAATCAGCCCCAGCATTTT.

The V and J genes are TRBV28 and TRBJ2-7; the match to TRBD2 covers 9 bases. Germline lookup yields CDR1 MDHEN and CDR2 SYDVKM. The CDR3 spans 16 residues. The junction had 11 bases not matched to a gene; V was cut back by 6 bases and J by 2 bases. In DNA form, the CDR3 reads TGTGCCAGCAGCCCCGGGAATCTAGCGGGGACCTACGAGCAGTACTTC. Encoded protein: CASSPGNLAGTYEQYF.

The genes are TRBV7-9 and TRBJ2-1; 12 nucleotides align to TRBD2. Trimming removed 7 bases from V and 6 bases from J; junction bases left unmatched: 22. The CDR3 covers 20 residues. Germline CDR1 SEHNR, CDR2 FQNEAQ (reference sequence). The CDR3 reads CASIAWGFRASGGASNEQFF. The CDR3 DNA reads as TGTGCCAGCATCGCCTGGGGCTTCAGGGCTAGCGGGGGGGCCAGCAATGAGCAGTTCTTC.

The J gene is TRBJ2-6, the V gene TRBV25-1, with D perhaps TRBD1 (6 bases). The CDR3 length is 19 residues. Germline assignment: CDR1 MGHDK and CDR2 SYGVNS. Trimming removed 5 bases at V and 2 bases at J, with 22 bases between. CDR3 sequence (DNA): TGTGCCAGCAGTCCCGGGGACACAAAATTTACTCCTGGGGCCAACGTCCTGACTTTC. Translating gives CASSPGDTKFTPGANVLTF.

The rearrangement uses TRBV10-3 and TRBJ2-2; 7 positions agree with TRBD1. Trimming cost V 4 bases and J 1 base; bases outside gene matches: 9. Germline V gene sequence: CDR1 ENHRY, CDR2 SYGVKD. CDR3 length: 17 residues. The CDR3 loop is CAISAPGTALNTGELFF. DNA of the CDR3: TGTGCCATCAGTGCTCCCGGGACAGCCTTGAACACCGGGGAGCTGTTTTTT.

The V and J genes are TRBV5-6 and TRBJ2-3; 8 bases map to TRBD1. The CDR3 loop spans 12 amino acids. The germline V gene encodes CDR1 SGHDT and CDR2 YYEEEE. V lost 1 base, J lost 8 bases, and 0 bases stayed unmatched. In DNA form, the CDR3 reads TGTGCCAGCAGCTTGACAGGGGGTACGCAGTATTTT. Its translation: CASSLTGGTQYF.

This clonotype was seen a single time. This chain links TRBV6-6 with TRBJ1-4; D gene unclear. The CDR3 runs 15 residues. Germline V gives CDR1 MNHNY, CDR2 SVGAGI (reference sequence). V lost 3 bases and J 6 bases, leaving 14 bases between the germline ends. CDR3 region: CASSYFSEIDEKLFF. The CDR3 DNA reads as TGTGCCAGCAGTTATTTCTCGGAAATTGATGAAAAACTGTTTTTT.

Many counts were recorded for this clonotype. The CDR3 protein is CASSLTTFRTEAFF. The CDR3 region has the DNA TGTGCCAGCAGCTTGACAACCTTCAGGACTGAAGCTTTCTTT. The V and J genes are TRBV7-2 and TRBJ1-1; D ambiguous. The CDR3 covers 14 residues. V lost 3 bases to trimming and J lost 5 bases, with 13 bases between them. The germline V gene has CDR1 SGHTA and CDR2 FQGNSA.

The gene calls are TRBV2 and TRBJ2-3; 7 bases align to TRBD1. The J segment lost 4 bases and the V segment lost 8 bases, leaving 3 bases of the junction unmatched. This CDR3 is 12 amino acids long. The germline gives CDR1 SNHLY, CDR2 FYNNEI. DNA for the CDR3: TGTGCCAGCGTAGGGGGCCCAGATACGCAGTATTTT. It is translated as CASVGGPDTQYF.

A few counts support this clonotype. The chain uses TRBV11-2 and TRBJ2-2, with 7 bases lining up with TRBD1. Germline V gene data show CDR1 as SGHAT and CDR2 as FQNNGV. This CDR3 contains 17 residues. With 5 bases clipped from V and 2 bases from J, the junction kept 11 bases outside the gene matches. CDR3 coding DNA: TGTGCCAGCAGCCCAGCCCCCGACAGGGTCAACACCGGGGAGCTGTTTTTT. The encoded protein is CASSPAPDRVNTGELFF.

This chain's CDR3 is CASSYETGLSYEQYF. The CDR3 bases are TGTGCCAGCAGTTACGAGACAGGACTCTCCTACGAGCAGTACTTC. V gene TRBV6-6 combines with J gene TRBJ2-7; D is perhaps TRBD1 (6 bases). The CDR3 runs to 15 residues. Trimming stripped 2 bases from V and 0 bases from J, with 11 bases between. Germline assignment: CDR1 MNHNY and CDR2 SVGAGI (reference sequence).

This chain uses TRBV4-1 with TRBJ1-6; TRBD1 is a possible D gene (5 bases). This CDR3 is built from 15 residues. The V gene lost 4 bases and the J gene lost 9 bases, with 16 bases spanning the gap. The germline V gene has CDR1 MGHRA and CDR2 YSYEKL. CDR3 residues: CASSPPGVVGSPLHF. CDR3 sequence (DNA): TGCGCCAGCAGCCCGCCGGGGGTGGTAGGTTCACCCCTCCACTTT.

This clonotype was detected only a few times. V and J are TRBV7-9 and TRBJ1-1; TRBD1 agrees at 8 bases. The CDR3 is 17 residues long. From germline, CDR1 is SEHNR and CDR2 FQNEAQ (reference sequence). V shed 0 bases and J 5 bases; nucleotides not matched to a gene: 11. CDR3 nucleotides: TGTGCCAGCAGCTTAGCTGGACAGGGAGTCGTTAGGACTGAAGCTTTCTTT. It yields the protein CASSLAGQGVVRTEAFF.